This passage covers 28 T cell receptor beta chains from one sample sequenced in a study of T cell changes during pregnancy in multiple sclerosis. The table came from immunoSEQ multiplex PCR; TCRdb's copy has only in-frame clones and leaves some out. The top ten clones hold roughly 2.1% of a sample with over 45,000 clones, nearly 95% of them seen once. Sample: peripheral blood, taken in the third trimester of pregnancy. The receptors were sampled from a female donor with multiple sclerosis, enrolled in a pregnancy study.

This sequence joins TRBV19 and TRBJ1-5, with TRBD1 as a possible D gene (6 bases). V lost 7 bases to trimming and J lost 5 bases, with 15 bases between them. This CDR3 spans 14 amino acids. CDR1 and CDR2 from the germline V gene are LNHDA and SQIVND (reference sequence). Here the CDR3 reads CASTPQGFHQPQHF. In nucleotides, the CDR3 is TGTGCCAGTACCCCACAGGGATTCCATCAGCCCCAGCATTTT.

V usage is TRBV18 and J usage is TRBJ1-1; D not certain. V was pared by 2 bases and J by 1 base, with 8 bases between. The CDR3 sequence is 14 residues long. Germline V CDR1 and CDR2: KGHSH, LQKENI. The CDR3 reads CASSPGQENTEAFF. In DNA, the CDR3 is TGTGCCAGCTCACCAGGGCAGGAGAACACTGAAGCTTTCTTT.

The J gene is TRBJ2-5, the V gene TRBV18; 14 positions match TRBD2. With V trimmed by 1 base and J by 2 bases, 3 bases remained unmatched. Germline assignment: CDR1 KGHSH and CDR2 LQKENI. CDR3 length: 17 amino acids. For the CDR3, the DNA is TGTGCCAGCTCACCACGACTAGCGGGAGGGAGACAAGAGACCCAGTACTTC. This sequence encodes CASSPRLAGGRQETQYF.

The chain joins TRBV11-2 to TRBJ2-3, with 8 bases fitting TRBD1. From germline, CDR1 is SGHAT and CDR2 FQNNGV. The V and J ends lost 5 bases and 0 bases, in that order; junction bases with no gene match: 4. This CDR3 has 15 residues. The CDR3 nucleotides read TGTGCCAGCAGCAACAGGGGGAAAAGCACAGATACGCAGTATTTT. Translation gives CASSNRGKSTDTQYF.

V usage is TRBV23-1 and J usage is TRBJ2-3; TRBD2 matches 12 bases. TRBV23-1 is an ORF; its function is uncertain. The CDR3 totals 23 residues. J gave up 0 bases and V 6 bases, and 25 bases lay outside the gene matches. CDR3 coding DNA: TGCGCCAGCAGAACCTTCGCTGGGCTAGCGGGAGGGCCAATTTACTCTAGCACAGATACGCAGTATTTT. Residues: CASRTFAGLAGGPIYSSTDTQYF.

This clone was picked up one time. The chain uses TRBV19 and TRBJ2-7, with a tentative D call TRBD2 (5 bases). The CDR3 spans 11 residues. V was pared by 1 base and J by 12 bases, with 10 bases between. Germline V gene data show CDR1 as LNHDA and CDR2 as SQIVND (reference sequence). This CDR3 is CASSIGTVPYF. The DNA of the CDR3 is TGTGCCAGTAGTATAGGGACTGTACCGTACTTC. The full variable domain, completed using reference TRBV19 and TRBJ2-7, is DGGITQSPKYLFRKEGQNVTLSCEQNLNHDAMYWYRQDPGQGLRLIYYSQIVNDFQKGDIAEGYSVSREKKESFPLTVTSAQKNPTAFYLCASSIGTVPYFGPGTRLTVT.

The CDR3 sequence: CASSLTSGNPYNEQFF. For the CDR3, the DNA is TGCGCCAGCAGCTTGACTAGCGGGAACCCCTACAATGAGCAGTTCTTC. V gene TRBV5-1 combines with J gene TRBJ2-1, with 10 bases lining up with TRBD2. The V and J ends lost 1 base and 2 bases, in that order; junction bases with no gene match: 3. The CDR3 runs to 16 residues. Germline values: CDR1 SGHRS, CDR2 YFSETQ.

The rearrangement links TRBV7-2 to TRBJ1-4; D is undetermined. This CDR3 region has 15 residues. Germline V gene lookup returns CDR1 SGHTA and CDR2 FQGNSA. Trimming left V 2 bases short and J 5 bases short, with 12 bases between. CDR3 region: CASSLSSQINEKLFF. The CDR3, as DNA: TGTGCCAGCAGCTTATCCTCACAGATAAATGAAAAACTGTTTTTT.

This chain joins TRBV7-9 and TRBJ1-2; 9 bases are shared with TRBD1. From germline, CDR1 is SEHNR and CDR2 FQNEAQ (reference sequence). Unmatched junction bases numbered 15, after V lost 6 bases and J lost 13 bases. This CDR3 has 14 amino acids. CDR3 region: CASRQQGAIGLGTF. The DNA of the CDR3 is TGTGCCAGCAGGCAACAGGGGGCGATTGGTCTGGGCACCTTC. Supplemented by reference TRBV7-9 and TRBJ1-2, the full variable domain reads DTGVSQNPRHKITKRGQNVTFRCDPISEHNRLYWYRQTLGQGPEFLTYFQNEAQLEKSRLLSDRFSAERPKGSFSTLEIQRTEQGDSAMYLCASRQQGAIGLGTFGSGTRLTVV.

This chain connects TRBV9 to TRBJ2-3; 7 bases are a match to TRBD2. Trimming removed 2 bases from V and 5 bases from J; junction bases left unmatched: 11. CDR1 is SGDLS and CDR2 is YYNGEE in the germline V gene. There are 16 residues in the CDR3. In DNA, the CDR3 is TGTGCCAGCAGCGTGCTCGCGCGGGAGATTAGAGATACGCAGTATTTT. This encodes CASSVLAREIRDTQYF.

CDR3: CASSLLNQPQHF. CDR3 nucleotides: TGTGCCAGCAGTCTACTGAATCAGCCCCAGCATTTT. This rearrangement joins TRBV2 to TRBJ1-5, with D uncertain. Germline V gene sequence: CDR1 SNHLY, CDR2 FYNNEI. The CDR3 runs to 12 residues. V was trimmed by 5 bases and J by 4 bases, leaving 6 bases between them.

This chain connects TRBV7-6 to TRBJ1-1; D is unclear. From germline, CDR1 is SGHVS and CDR2 FNYEAQ. This CDR3 spans 13 amino acids. Trimming stripped 0 bases from V and 1 base from J, with 3 bases between. This CDR3 is CASSLAANTEAFF. In DNA, the CDR3 is TGTGCCAGCAGCTTAGCAGCGAACACTGAAGCTTTCTTT.

The genes are TRBV18 and TRBJ1-3, with D possibly matching TRBD1 (6 bases). V dropped 3 bases and J dropped 0 bases, with 18 bases sitting between them. The CDR3 spans 18 residues. The V gene's germline CDR1 is KGHSH and CDR2 LQKENI. For the CDR3, the DNA is TGTGCCAGCTCACCCACCCCGCCAGGGGCCTACTCTGGAAACACCATATATTTT. This encodes CASSPTPPGAYSGNTIYF. Based on the CDR3 plus reference TRBV18 and TRBJ1-3, the full variable domain is NAGVMQNPRHLVRRRGQEARLRCSPMKGHSHVYWYRQLPEEGLKFMVYLQKENIIDESGMPKERFSAEFPKEGPSILRIQQVVRGDSAAYFCASSPTPPGAYSGNTIYFGEGSWLTVV.

This chain connects TRBV11-3 to TRBJ2-7; D is perhaps TRBD2 (5 bases). Germline CDR1 and CDR2: SGHNT and YENEEA. The V and J ends lost 5 bases and 0 bases respectively, with 14 bases between them. This CDR3 contains 15 residues. Here the CDR3 reads CASSIMGEPSYEQYF. The CDR3 DNA sequence: TGTGCCAGCAGCATAATGGGAGAACCCTCCTACGAGCAGTACTTC.

The chain joins TRBV28 to TRBJ1-2, with 8 positions matching TRBD1. Trimming took 6 bases from V and 4 from J; bases not matched to a gene: 10. The length of the CDR3 is 15 residues. In germline, CDR1 is MDHEN, CDR2 SYDVKM. As DNA, the CDR3 is TGTGCCAGCAGCCCAGGACAGGGTCTGCCCTATGGCTACACCTTC. Its translation: CASSPGQGLPYGYTF.

The chain is built from TRBV2 and TRBJ2-3; 10 nucleotides agree with TRBD2. The CDR3 extends over 14 amino acids. V gave up 6 bases and J gave up 8 bases; unmatched junction bases: 8. Germline V gives CDR1 SNHLY, CDR2 FYNNEI. CDR3: CASRRLAGESTQYF. The CDR3 bases are TGTGCCAGCAGGCGCCTAGCGGGAGAAAGTACGCAGTATTTT. Using reference TRBV2 and TRBJ2-3 for the parts outside the CDR3, the full variable domain is EPEVTQTPSHQVTQMGQEVILRCVPISNHLYFYWYRQILGQKVEFLVSFYNNEISEKSEIFDDQFSVERPDGSNFTLKIRSTKLEDSAMYFCASRRLAGESTQYFGPGTRLTVL.

This clone was recorded only once. V is TRBV2 and J is TRBJ2-5; possible D gene TRBD1, 5 bases. V dropped 8 bases and J dropped 4 bases, with 8 bases sitting between them. The germline gives CDR1 SNHLY, CDR2 FYNNEI. CDR3 length: 11 amino acids. The CDR3: CASSRVETQYF. The CDR3, as DNA: TGTGCCAGCTCCAGGGTAGAGACCCAGTACTTC.

V gene TRBV6-6 combines with J gene TRBJ2-7; 7 bases match TRBD1. Germline V gives CDR1 MNHNY, CDR2 SVGAGI (reference sequence). This CDR3 spans 13 amino acids. Trimming at V came to 5 bases and at J to 4 bases, leaving 5 bases not matched to a gene. The CDR3 DNA is TGTGCCAGCAGTACGACAGGGCTTTACGAGCAGTACTTC. Its protein product is CASSTTGLYEQYF.

This CDR3 reads CASSFGDRVGHEQYF. CDR3 DNA sequence: TGTGCCAGCAGTTTTGGGGACAGGGTAGGGCACGAGCAGTACTTC. The V and J genes are TRBV28 and TRBJ2-7; TRBD1 matches 9 bases. CDR3 length: 15 residues. The germline V gene has CDR1 MDHEN and CDR2 SYDVKM. Germline trimming cut 3 bases from V and 5 bases from J; bases unmatched to any gene: 8.

The count of this clone is one. V usage is TRBV11-3 and J usage is TRBJ2-5, with 8 bases matching TRBD2. The CDR3 covers 16 residues. Trimming at V came to 1 base and at J to 2 bases, leaving 6 bases not matched to a gene. Germline values: CDR1 SGHNT, CDR2 YENEEA. CDR3 in amino acids: CASSLGLAGQQETQYF. The CDR3 nucleotides are TGTGCCAGCAGCTTAGGCCTAGCGGGCCAACAAGAGACCCAGTACTTC.

The gene calls are TRBV6-6 and TRBJ2-7, with a weak D call TRBD2 (6 bases). Per the germline V gene, CDR1 is MNHNY and CDR2 is SVGAGI (reference sequence). V lost 6 bases to trimming and J lost 5 bases, with 14 bases between them. The CDR3 spans 13 residues. The CDR3 spells CASSLRESDEQYF. As DNA, the CDR3 is TGTGCCAGCAGCCTACGGGAGAGCGACGAGCAGTACTTC.

The genes are TRBV11-2 and TRBJ2-7, with TRBD1 matching over 7 bases. This CDR3 comprises 14 residues. Germline assignment: CDR1 SGHAT and CDR2 FQNNGV. The J segment lost 2 bases and the V segment lost 3 bases, leaving 4 bases of the junction unmatched. In nucleotides, the CDR3 is TGTGCCAGCAGCTTTCAGGGGGTAACCTACGAGCAGTACTTC. Its protein is CASSFQGVTYEQYF.

The V call is TRBV11-2, the J call TRBJ2-3; 8 bases align to TRBD2. V was pared by 5 bases and J by 1 base, with 2 bases of the junction left unmatched. Germline V CDR1 and CDR2: SGHAT, FQNNGV. The CDR3 runs 14 residues. CDR3 protein: CASSPGLGTDTQYF. The DNA of the CDR3 is TGTGCCAGCAGCCCGGGACTAGGCACAGATACGCAGTATTTT.

The genes are TRBV5-1 and TRBJ2-5; TRBD2 agrees at 10 bases. The closer fit of TRBJ2-7 to the DNA end suggests the J call may be wrong. The length of the CDR3 is 14 residues. Per germline, CDR1 SGHRS and CDR2 YFSETQ. In DNA form, the CDR3 reads TGCGCCAGCAGCTTGGCTAGCGGGAGCTACGAGCAGTACTTC. As protein: CASSLASGSYEQYF.

The chain joins TRBV28 to TRBJ1-4; perhaps TRBD1 as D (5 bases). The CDR3 is 14 residues long. The V gene's germline CDR1 is MDHEN and CDR2 SYDVKM. Trimming pared 7 bases from V and 8 bases from J, leaving 17 bases between. CDR3 nucleotides: TGTGCCAGCACCCTCCCAGGGCGAGTAGAAAAACTGTTTTTT. Translation: CASTLPGRVEKLFF.

The chain recombines TRBV5-1 with TRBJ2-1; 9 bases fit TRBD2. The germline CDR1 and CDR2 sequences are SGHRS and YFSETQ. This CDR3 region has 16 residues. V shed 3 bases, J shed 7 bases, and the junction held 11 bases outside the gene matches. This CDR3 is CASSWTASGAGNEQFF. The CDR3 nucleotides are TGCGCCAGCAGCTGGACGGCTAGCGGGGCGGGGAATGAGCAGTTCTTC.

This clone was seen only once. This sequence joins TRBV4-1 and TRBJ2-2; D is perhaps TRBD1 (6 bases). The length of the CDR3 is 16 residues. Trimming shortened V by 1 base and J by 6 bases, and 15 bases separated the two germline ends. CDR1 is MGHRA, CDR2 YSYEKL, per germline. The CDR3 sequence: CASSQALQTGPGELFF. In DNA, the CDR3 is TGCGCCAGCAGCCAAGCTCTACAGACAGGCCCCGGGGAGCTGTTTTTT.

This clone was picked up one time. The CDR3 region has the DNA TGCGCCAGCAGCATAGGACAAACTAATGAAAAACTGTTTTTT. Its translation: CASSIGQTNEKLFF. The genes are TRBV5-1 and TRBJ1-4; a possible D gene is TRBD1 (5 bases). Germline loops: CDR1 SGHRS, CDR2 YFSETQ. There are 14 residues in the CDR3. V was clipped by 4 bases and J by 1 base, with 8 bases between them.